This TCR beta chain was retrieved from a study of blood T cell repertoires in COVID-19. At the level of the study: T cells, B-cell-depleted T cells, or PBMCs provided the cDNA or gDNA that served as material.

The method was immunoSEQ multiplex PCR; TCRdb's version includes in-frame clones alone and lacks a portion of them. Of 150,000 to 200,000 clones listed, 70% to 90% are singletons. V lost 6 bases to trimming and J lost 4 bases; unmatched junction nucleotides: 6. Germline V CDR1 and CDR2: SGHTA, FQGNSA. This CDR3 contains 15 residues. The V call is TRBV7-2, the J call TRBJ2-2, with 9 bases identical to TRBD2. Material: peripheral blood. This TCR came from a man younger than 30 with acute or convalescent COVID-19. The CDR3 nucleotides read TGTGCCAGCAGTTCGAGACTAGCGGCCACCGGGGAGCTGTTTTTT. Amino acid sequence: CASSSRLAATGELFF.